This TCR beta chain was identified during a study of T cell repertoires in aging, cancer and after chemotherapy. At the level of the study: Six age groups, ranging from 30 or younger to 70 or older, included the donors.

Study outcomes and limitations: Untreated cancer patients had significantly lower blood TCR diversity than age-matched healthy donors.

Germline CDR1 reads MNHNY; CDR2 reads SVGAGI (reference sequence). The CDR3 contains 15 residues. V was pared by 4 bases and J by 7 bases, with 17 bases between. This clonotype is labeled medium-sized. The antigen is unknown. TRB rearrangements spanning V, D and J were amplified using mixed TRB-A/B primers. MiXCR, applied by TCRdb to the multiplex PCR reads, yields one record per CDR3 protein. The data contain about 2,500 distinct CDR3 sequences, about a quarter of them singletons. Amplification of TCR beta used genomic DNA extracted from peripheral blood. Specimen: blood. The chain employs TRBV6-6 and TRBJ1-3, with D hard to call. This TCR was sampled from a human donor in good health. The CDR3: CASSFPEGMGNTIYF. CDR3 in DNA: TGTGCCAGCAGTTTCCCCGAGGGAATGGGGAACACCATATATTTT.